The 10 T cell receptor beta chains reported below all come from one sample, sequenced in a study of blood T cell repertoires in COVID-19. Repertoires were generated with immunoSEQ multiplex PCR, while TCRdb's copy carries only in-frame clones and drops some. The data show 200,000 to 300,000 clones, 84% seen once. What was sequenced was peripheral blood. The source of these receptors is a human donor in a cohort sampled during active COVID-19.

The rearrangement links TRBV7-2 to TRBJ1-1, with TRBD1 identical over 7 bases. Germline assignment: CDR1 SGHTA and CDR2 FQGNSA. The CDR3 covers 15 residues. After removal of 1 base from V and 2 bases from J, the junction contained 4 bases not matched to a gene. The CDR3 DNA is TGTGCCAGCAGCTTAGTGGGACAGACCAACACTGAAGCTTTCTTT. Protein: CASSLVGQTNTEAFF. Drawing the rest from reference TRBV7-2 and TRBJ1-1, the complete variable domain is GAGVSQSPSNKVTEKGKDVELRCDPISGHTALYWYRQSLGQGLEFLIYFQGNSAPDKSGLPSDRFSAERTGGSVSTLTIQRTQQEDSAVYLCASSLVGQTNTEAFFGQGTRLTVV.

This chain joins TRBV3-1 (or the pseudogene TRBV3-2) and TRBJ2-7; D is ambiguous. V lost 0 bases and J 7 bases, leaving 7 bases between the germline ends. The germline V gene encodes CDR1 LGHDT and CDR2 YNNKEL (reference sequence). This CDR3 is 12 amino acids long. This CDR3 reads CASSQDVREQYF. In DNA, the CDR3 is TGTGCCAGCAGCCAAGATGTCAGGGAGCAGTACTTC.

The chain combines TRBV4-2 with TRBJ1-6; perhaps TRBD1 as D (5 bases). V lost 0 bases, J lost 14 bases, and 11 bases lay in between. The CDR3 covers 13 residues. Germline V gene data show CDR1 as LGHNA and CDR2 as YNFKEQ. DNA of the CDR3: TGTGCCAGCAGCCAAGACGCCCAGGGAACCCTCCACTTT. It codes for CASSQDAQGTLHF.

This chain joins TRBV28 and TRBJ2-7; 8 nucleotides match TRBD1. V dropped 7 bases and J dropped 6; count of bases not matched to a gene: 8. This CDR3 has 13 residues. The germline V gene encodes CDR1 MDHEN and CDR2 SYDVKM. The CDR3 bases are TGTGCCAGCAACACAGGGGGACGGGGCGAGCAGTACTTC. Protein product: CASNTGGRGEQYF.

The chain joins TRBV5-1 to TRBJ2-2; a weak D match, TRBD1 (6 bases). The germline V gene encodes CDR1 SGHRS and CDR2 YFSETQ. Trimming removed 4 bases at V and 3 bases at J, with 13 bases between. The CDR3 loop spans 15 amino acids. CDR3 sequence: CASSPQGPYTGELFF. The CDR3 nucleotides read TGCGCCAGCAGCCCTCAGGGGCCCTACACCGGGGAGCTGTTTTTT.

This chain links TRBV6-6 with TRBJ2-7, with 10 nucleotides matching TRBD2. Germline CDR1 reads MNHNY; CDR2 reads SVGAGI (reference sequence). The CDR3 has 13 amino acids. J was trimmed by 3 bases and V by 6 bases; bases with no gene match: 2. CDR3 in DNA: TGTGCCAGCAGACTAGCGGGGTACTACGAGCAGTACTTC. This translates into CASRLAGYYEQYF.

V and J are TRBV5-5 and TRBJ2-2; TRBD2 is a possible D gene (5 bases). Trimming shortened V by 3 bases and J by 6 bases, and 15 bases separated the two germline ends. CDR1 SGHKS and CDR2 YYEKEE come from the germline V gene (reference sequence). This CDR3 is built from 15 residues. CDR3 DNA sequence: TGTGCCAGCAGCTCCTCCGGGGTCCGCCCCGGGGAGCTGTTTTTT. It translates to CASSSSGVRPGELFF.

This clone has more than one count but fewer than ten. This rearrangement joins TRBV19 to TRBJ1-4, with 9 bases aligning to TRBD1. V dropped 5 bases and J dropped 13; count of bases not matched to a gene: 5. CDR1 and CDR2 (germline): LNHDA, SQIVND (reference sequence). CDR3 size: 12 residues. The CDR3 bases are TGTGCCAGTAGTCCCCGACAGGGGGGACTGTTTTTT. This sequence encodes CASSPRQGGLFF.

The chain is built from TRBV24-1 and TRBJ1-2; 7 nucleotides align to TRBD1. This CDR3 comprises 14 residues. V gave up 2 bases and J gave up 8 bases; unmatched junction bases: 7. Germline-derived CDR1 and CDR2 are KGHDR and SFDVKD. The CDR3 protein is CATSDSGTVYGYTF. For the CDR3, the DNA is TGTGCCACCAGTGATTCCGGGACAGTTTACGGCTACACCTTC.

The V and J genes are TRBV6-6 and TRBJ2-2; TRBD1 matches 8 bases. Germline V gene lookup returns CDR1 MNHNY and CDR2 SVGAGI (reference sequence). With 6 bases clipped from V and 1 base from J, the junction kept 7 bases outside the gene matches. This CDR3 spans 16 amino acids. The CDR3 region has the DNA TGTGCCAGCAGGCAGTCCGGGACAGGGAACACCGGGGAGCTGTTTTTT. Its translation is CASRQSGTGNTGELFF.